This TCR beta chain is from a study of T cell responses to AZD1222 COVID-19 vaccine. Study findings and constraints: Spike-specific TCRs gained breadth and depth after people received two AZD1222 doses. Just a handful of people given AZD1222 tested seropositive at baseline. Females outnumbered males among donors, who were mostly white British; clonal diversity was possibly underestimated. Nearly half of spike-specific TCRs reportedly target variant regions that are unmutated in the B.1.351 and B.1.1.7 variants.

Profiled with immunoSEQ multiplex PCR; TCRdb holds only in-frame clones, not every one. The data contain roughly 120,000 clones, around 84% of them seen just once; the ten biggest clones take up approximately 7.6%. CDR1 and CDR2 (germline): SGHRS, YFSETQ. The length of the CDR3 is 12 residues. V lost 1 base to trimming and J lost 6 bases, with 6 bases between them. Concerning this clone: Its target is unknown.

The source was peripheral blood, collected on day 0 of AZD1222 vaccination. V gene TRBV5-1 combines with J gene TRBJ2-3, with unresolved D. The sequence came from an adult in good health. The DNA of the CDR3 is TGCGCCAGCAGCTTGCACTCGGATACGCAGTATTTT. Translation: CASSLHSDTQYF.